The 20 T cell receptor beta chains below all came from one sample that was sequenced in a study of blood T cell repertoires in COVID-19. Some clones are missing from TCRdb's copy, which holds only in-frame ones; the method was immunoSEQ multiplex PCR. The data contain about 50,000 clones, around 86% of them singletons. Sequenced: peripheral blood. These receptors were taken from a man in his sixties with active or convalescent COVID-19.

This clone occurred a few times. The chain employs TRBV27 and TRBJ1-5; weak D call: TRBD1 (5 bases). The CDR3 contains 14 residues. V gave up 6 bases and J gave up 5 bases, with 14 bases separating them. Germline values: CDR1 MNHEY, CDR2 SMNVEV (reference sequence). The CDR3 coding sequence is TGTGCCAGCAGCCCCACGGGGGGGTATCAGCCCCAGCATTTT. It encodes CASSPTGGYQPQHF.

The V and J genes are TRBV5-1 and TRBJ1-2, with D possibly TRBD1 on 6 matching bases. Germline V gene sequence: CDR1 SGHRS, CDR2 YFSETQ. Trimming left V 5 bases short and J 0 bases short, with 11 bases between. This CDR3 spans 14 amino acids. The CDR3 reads CASSRDTANYGYTF. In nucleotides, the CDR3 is TGCGCCAGCAGTCGGGACACAGCTAACTATGGCTACACCTTC. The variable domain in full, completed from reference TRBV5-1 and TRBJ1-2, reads KAGVTQTPRYLIKTRGQQVTLSCSPISGHRSVSWYQQTPGQGLQFLFEYFSETQRNKGNFPGRFSGRQFSNSRSEMNVSTLELGDSALYLCASSRDTANYGYTFGSGTRLTVV.

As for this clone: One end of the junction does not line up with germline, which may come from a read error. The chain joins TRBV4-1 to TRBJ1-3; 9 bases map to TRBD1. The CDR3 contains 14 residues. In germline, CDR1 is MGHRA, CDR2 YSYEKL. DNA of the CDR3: TGCGCCAGCAGCGTGGGACAGGGTTTAGGCGTTCGGGATTTT. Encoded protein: CASSVGQGLGVRDF.

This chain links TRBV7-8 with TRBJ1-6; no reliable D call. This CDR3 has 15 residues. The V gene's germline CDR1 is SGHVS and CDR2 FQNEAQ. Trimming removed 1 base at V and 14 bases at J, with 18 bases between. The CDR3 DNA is TGTGCCAGCAGCTTAGATCCTAGCCCAGAGTCGGCCCTCCACTTT. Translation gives CASSLDPSPESALHF.

CDR3 DNA: TGTGCCGTATCGACAGGTTGGACAGATACGCAGTATTTT. Encoded protein: CAVSTGWTDTQYF. This chain links TRBV6-5 with TRBJ2-3; D might be TRBD1 (6 bases). The V end was cut by 11 bases, the J end by 3 bases, with 15 bases between. The V gene's germline CDR1 is MNHEY and CDR2 SVGAGI. The length of the CDR3 is 13 residues.

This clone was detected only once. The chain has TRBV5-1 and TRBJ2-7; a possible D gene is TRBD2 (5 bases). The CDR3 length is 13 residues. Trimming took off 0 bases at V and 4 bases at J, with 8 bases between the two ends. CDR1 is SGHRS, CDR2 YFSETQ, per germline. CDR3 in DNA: TGCGCCAGCAGCTTGGGGCCGGGGTACGAGCAGTACTTC. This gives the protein CASSLGPGYEQYF.

The chain's CDR3 is CASSPSTATNEKLFF. The CDR3 bases are TGCGCCAGCAGCCCCTCGACAGCAACTAATGAAAAACTGTTTTTT. The chain combines TRBV5-1 with TRBJ1-4; tentative D call: TRBD1 (5 bases). Per the germline V gene, CDR1 is SGHRS and CDR2 is YFSETQ. The CDR3 is 15 amino acids. The V gene lost 4 bases and the J gene lost 0 bases, with 10 bases spanning the gap.

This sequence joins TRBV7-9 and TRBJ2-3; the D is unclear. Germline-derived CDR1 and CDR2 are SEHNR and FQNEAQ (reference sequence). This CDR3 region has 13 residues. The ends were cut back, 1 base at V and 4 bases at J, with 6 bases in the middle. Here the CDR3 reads CASSLGEADTQYF. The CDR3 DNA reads TGTGCCAGCAGCTTAGGCGAAGCAGATACGCAGTATTTT.

CDR3 DNA: TGTGCCAGTAGGGGGGGTTCCTCCACAGATACGCAGTATTTT. It is translated as CASRGGSSTDTQYF. The V gene is TRBV7-3, the J gene TRBJ2-3, with D possibly TRBD2 on 7 matching bases. Germline V gene lookup returns CDR1 SGHTA and CDR2 FQGTGA. V was clipped by 9 bases and J by 2 bases, with 15 bases between them. The CDR3 is made up of 14 amino acids. The whole variable domain, filled in from reference TRBV7-3 and TRBJ2-3, reads GAGVSQTPSNKVTEKGKYVELRCDPISGHTALYWYRQSLGQGPEFLIYFQGTGAADDSGLPNDRFFAVRPEGSVSTLKIQRTERGDSAVYLCASRGGSSTDTQYFGPGTRLTVL.

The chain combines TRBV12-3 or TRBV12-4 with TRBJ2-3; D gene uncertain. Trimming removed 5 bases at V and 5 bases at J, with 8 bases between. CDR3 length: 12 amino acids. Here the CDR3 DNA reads TGTGCCAGCAGTCCCCCAGGAGATACGCAGTATTTT. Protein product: CASSPPGDTQYF.

The CDR3 nucleotides read TGTGCCAGCAGCGTAGCTCCAATTTGGACAGGGGGCTATGGCTACACCTTC. As protein: CASSVAPIWTGGYGYTF. This rearrangement joins TRBV9 to TRBJ1-2; 10 positions match TRBD1. Germline CDR1 SGDLS, CDR2 YYNGEE. The CDR3 is 17 residues long. V shed 0 bases, J shed 4 bases, and the junction held 9 bases outside the gene matches.

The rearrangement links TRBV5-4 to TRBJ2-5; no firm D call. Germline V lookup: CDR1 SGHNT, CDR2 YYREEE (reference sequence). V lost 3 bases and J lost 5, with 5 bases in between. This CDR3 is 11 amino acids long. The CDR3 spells CASSSAETQYF. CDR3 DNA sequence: TGTGCCAGCAGCTCTGCGGAGACCCAGTACTTC.

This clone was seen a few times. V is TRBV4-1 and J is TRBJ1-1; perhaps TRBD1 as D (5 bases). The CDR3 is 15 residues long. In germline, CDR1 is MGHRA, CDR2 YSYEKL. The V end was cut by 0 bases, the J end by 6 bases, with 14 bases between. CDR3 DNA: TGCGCCAGCAGCCAAGAGTCAGGGTATTTACCTGAAGCTTTCTTT. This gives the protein CASSQESGYLPEAFF.

CDR3 amino acids: CAWSPRQPNEKLFF. The CDR3 region has the DNA TGTGCCTGGAGTCCGAGACAGCCTAATGAAAAACTGTTTTTT. The chain has TRBV30 and TRBJ1-4; D may be TRBD1 (5 bases). The CDR3 length is 14 residues. Germline CDR1 is GTSNPN and CDR2 is SVGIG (reference sequence). V lost 2 bases, J lost 3 bases, and 10 bases lay in between.

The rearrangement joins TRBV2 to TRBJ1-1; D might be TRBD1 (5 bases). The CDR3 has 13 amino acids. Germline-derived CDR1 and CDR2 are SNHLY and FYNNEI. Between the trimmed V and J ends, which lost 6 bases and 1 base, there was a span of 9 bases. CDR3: CASRAQGNTEAFF. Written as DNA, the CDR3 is TGTGCCAGCAGAGCTCAGGGGAACACTGAAGCTTTCTTT. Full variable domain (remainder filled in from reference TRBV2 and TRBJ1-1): EPEVTQTPSHQVTQMGQEVILRCVPISNHLYFYWYRQILGQKVEFLVSFYNNEISEKSEIFDDQFSVERPDGSNFTLKIRSTKLEDSAMYFCASRAQGNTEAFFGQGTRLTVV.

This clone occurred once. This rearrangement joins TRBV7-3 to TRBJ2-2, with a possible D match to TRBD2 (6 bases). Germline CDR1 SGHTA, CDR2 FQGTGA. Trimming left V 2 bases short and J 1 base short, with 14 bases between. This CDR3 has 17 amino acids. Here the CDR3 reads CASSLLGGGENTGELFF. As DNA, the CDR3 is TGTGCCAGCAGCTTATTAGGCGGCGGGGAGAACACCGGGGAGCTGTTTTTT. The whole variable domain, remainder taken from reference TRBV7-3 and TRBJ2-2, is GAGVSQTPSNKVTEKGKYVELRCDPISGHTALYWYRQSLGQGPEFLIYFQGTGAADDSGLPNDRFFAVRPEGSVSTLKIQRTERGDSAVYLCASSLLGGGENTGELFFGEGSRLTVL.

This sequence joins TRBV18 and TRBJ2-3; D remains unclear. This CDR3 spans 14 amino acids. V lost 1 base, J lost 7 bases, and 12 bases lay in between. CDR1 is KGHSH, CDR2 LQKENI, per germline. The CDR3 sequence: CASSPLVGVNTQYF. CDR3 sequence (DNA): TGTGCCAGCTCACCACTCGTCGGTGTCAATACGCAGTATTTT. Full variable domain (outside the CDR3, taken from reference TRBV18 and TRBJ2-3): NAGVMQNPRHLVRRRGQEARLRCSPMKGHSHVYWYRQLPEEGLKFMVYLQKENIIDESGMPKERFSAEFPKEGPSILRIQQVVRGDSAAYFCASSPLVGVNTQYFGPGTRLTVL.

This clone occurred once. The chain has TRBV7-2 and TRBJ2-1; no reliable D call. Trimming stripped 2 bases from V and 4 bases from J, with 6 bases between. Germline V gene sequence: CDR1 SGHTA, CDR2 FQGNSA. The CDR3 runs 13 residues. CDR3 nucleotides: TGTGCCAGCAGCTTACTACAGTACAATGAGCAGTTCTTC. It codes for CASSLLQYNEQFF.

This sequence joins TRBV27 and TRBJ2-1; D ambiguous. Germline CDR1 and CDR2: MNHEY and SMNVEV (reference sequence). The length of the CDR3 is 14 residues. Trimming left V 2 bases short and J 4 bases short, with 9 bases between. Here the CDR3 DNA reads TGTGCCAGCAGTTTAACCAGAACGTACAATGAGCAGTTCTTC. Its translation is CASSLTRTYNEQFF.

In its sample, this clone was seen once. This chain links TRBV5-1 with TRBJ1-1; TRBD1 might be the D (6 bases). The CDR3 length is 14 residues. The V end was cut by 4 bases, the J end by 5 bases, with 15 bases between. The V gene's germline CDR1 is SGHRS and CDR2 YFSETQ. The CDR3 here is CASSKGQSGTEAFF. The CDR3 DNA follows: TGCGCCAGCAGCAAAGGACAGTCGGGGACTGAAGCTTTCTTT.